This T cell receptor (beta chain) was observed in a study of blood T cell repertoires in COVID-19. The data were produced by immunoSEQ multiplex PCR, yet TCRdb's version contains in-frame clones alone and is incomplete. The sample has a few hundred thousand clones, about four fifths seen once. The CDR3 covers 15 residues. Germline V CDR1 and CDR2: SGHVS, FQNEAQ. Trimming took off 0 bases at V and 7 bases at J, with 15 bases between the two ends. This sequence joins TRBV7-8 and TRBJ1-1; D is perhaps TRBD1 (5 bases). The receptor was isolated from a woman aged 40 to 50 who had recovered from COVID-19. The specimen was PBMCs or T cells enriched from blood (not recorded which). For the CDR3, the DNA is TGTGCCAGCAGCTTAGCTTTGCGGGGCTTGAGTGAAGCTTTCTTT. This sequence encodes CASSLALRGLSEAFF.